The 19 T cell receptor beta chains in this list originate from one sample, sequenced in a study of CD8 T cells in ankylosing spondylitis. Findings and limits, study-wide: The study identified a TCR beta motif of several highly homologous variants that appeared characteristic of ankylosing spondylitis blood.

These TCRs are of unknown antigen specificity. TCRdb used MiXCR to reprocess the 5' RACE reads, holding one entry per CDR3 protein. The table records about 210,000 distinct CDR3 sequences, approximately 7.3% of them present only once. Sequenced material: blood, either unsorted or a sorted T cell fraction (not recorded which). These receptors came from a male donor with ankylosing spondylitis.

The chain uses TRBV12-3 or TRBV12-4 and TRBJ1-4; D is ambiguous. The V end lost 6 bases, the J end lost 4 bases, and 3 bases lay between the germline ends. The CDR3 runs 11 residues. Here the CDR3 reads CASSHNEKLFF. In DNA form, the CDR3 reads TGTGCCAGCAGCCATAATGAAAAACTGTTTTTT.

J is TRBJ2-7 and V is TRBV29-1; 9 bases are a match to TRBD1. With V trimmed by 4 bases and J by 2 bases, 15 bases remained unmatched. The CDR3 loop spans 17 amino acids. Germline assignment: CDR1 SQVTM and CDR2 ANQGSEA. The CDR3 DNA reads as TGCAGCGTTGCCGAGCCACTCCGGGACAGGGCTCCCTACGAGCAGTACTTC. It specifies CSVAEPLRDRAPYEQYF.

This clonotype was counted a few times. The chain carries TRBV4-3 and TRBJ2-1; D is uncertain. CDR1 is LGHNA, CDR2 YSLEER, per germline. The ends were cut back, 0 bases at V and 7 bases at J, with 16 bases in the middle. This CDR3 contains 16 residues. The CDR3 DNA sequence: TGCGCCAGCAGCCAAGATCGGTTGGGAAGATCAAATGAGCAGTTCTTC. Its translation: CASSQDRLGRSNEQFF.

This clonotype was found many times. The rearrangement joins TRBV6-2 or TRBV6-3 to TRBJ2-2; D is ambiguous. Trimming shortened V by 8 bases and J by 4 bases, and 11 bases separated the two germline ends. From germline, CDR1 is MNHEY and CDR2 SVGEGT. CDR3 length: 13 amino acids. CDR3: CASGLSATGELFF. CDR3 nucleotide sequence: TGTGCCAGCGGTCTTTCGGCCACCGGGGAGCTGTTTTTT.

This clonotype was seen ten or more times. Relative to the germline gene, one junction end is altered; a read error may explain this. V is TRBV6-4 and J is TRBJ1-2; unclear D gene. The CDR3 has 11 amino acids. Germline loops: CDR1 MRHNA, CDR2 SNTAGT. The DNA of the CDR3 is TGTGCCAGCAGTGACTCGACCCTTTTATTCTTC. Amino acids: CASSDSTLLFF.

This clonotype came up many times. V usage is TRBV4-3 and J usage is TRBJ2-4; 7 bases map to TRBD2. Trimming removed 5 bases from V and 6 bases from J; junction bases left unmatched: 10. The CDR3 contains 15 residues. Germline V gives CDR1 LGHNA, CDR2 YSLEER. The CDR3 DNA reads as TGCGCCAGCAGCTCTCGGGGAGGGGAGGGAAACATTCAGTACTTC. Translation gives CASSSRGGEGNIQYF.

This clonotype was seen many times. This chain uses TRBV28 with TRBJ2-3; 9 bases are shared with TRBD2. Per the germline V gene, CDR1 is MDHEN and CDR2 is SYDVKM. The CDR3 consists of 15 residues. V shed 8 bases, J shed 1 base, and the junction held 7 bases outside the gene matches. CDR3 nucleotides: TGTGCCAGCGGACCAGCGGGGGGACGCACAGATACGCAGTATTTT. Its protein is CASGPAGGRTDTQYF.

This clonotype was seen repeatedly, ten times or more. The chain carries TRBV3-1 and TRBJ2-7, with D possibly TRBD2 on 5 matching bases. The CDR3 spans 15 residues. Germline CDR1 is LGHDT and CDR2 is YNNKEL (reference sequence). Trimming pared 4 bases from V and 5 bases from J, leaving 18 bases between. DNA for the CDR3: TGTGCCAGCAGCCTCGATCGGGGAAAGTCCCACGAGCAGTACTTC. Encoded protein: CASSLDRGKSHEQYF.

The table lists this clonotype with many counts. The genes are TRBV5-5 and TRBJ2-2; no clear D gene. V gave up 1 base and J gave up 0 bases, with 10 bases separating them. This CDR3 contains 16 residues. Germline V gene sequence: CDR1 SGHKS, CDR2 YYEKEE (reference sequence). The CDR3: CASSLPALANTGELFF. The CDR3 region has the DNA TGTGCCAGCAGCTTGCCAGCCTTAGCGAACACCGGGGAGCTGTTTTTT.

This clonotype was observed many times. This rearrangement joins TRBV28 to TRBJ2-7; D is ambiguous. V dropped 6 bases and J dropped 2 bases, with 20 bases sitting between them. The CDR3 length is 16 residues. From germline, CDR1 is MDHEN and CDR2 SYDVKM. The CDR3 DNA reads TGTGCCAGCAGCCCCCCGGAGTTTGAGATACCCTACGAGCAGTACTTC. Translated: CASSPPEFEIPYEQYF.

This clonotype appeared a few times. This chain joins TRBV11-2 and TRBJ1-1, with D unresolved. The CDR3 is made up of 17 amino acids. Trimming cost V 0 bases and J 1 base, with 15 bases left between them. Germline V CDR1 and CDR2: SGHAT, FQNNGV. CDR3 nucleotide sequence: TGTGCCAGCAGCTTAGATGCCCGTTGGGTATCGAACACTGAAGCTTTCTTT. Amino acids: CASSLDARWVSNTEAFF. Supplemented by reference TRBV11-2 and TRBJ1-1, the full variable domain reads EAGVAQSPRYKIIEKRQSVAFWCNPISGHATLYWYQQILGQGPKLLIQFQNNGVVDDSQLPKDRFSAERLKGVDSTLKIQPAKLEDSAVYLCASSLDARWVSNTEAFFGQGTRLTVV.

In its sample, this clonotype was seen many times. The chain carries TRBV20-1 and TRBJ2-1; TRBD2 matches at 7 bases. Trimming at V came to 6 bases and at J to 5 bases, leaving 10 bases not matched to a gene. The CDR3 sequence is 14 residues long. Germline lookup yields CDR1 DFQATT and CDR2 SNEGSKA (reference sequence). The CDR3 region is CSAPLAGDHNEQFF. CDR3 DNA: TGCAGTGCACCGTTGGCGGGAGACCACAATGAGCAGTTCTTC.

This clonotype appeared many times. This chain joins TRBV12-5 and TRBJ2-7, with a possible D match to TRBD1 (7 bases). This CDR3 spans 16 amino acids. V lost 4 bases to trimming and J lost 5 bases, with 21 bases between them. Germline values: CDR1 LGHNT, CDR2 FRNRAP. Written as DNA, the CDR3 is TGTGCTAGTGGTTCGGGGGACAGCCCTAGACGAGACGAGCAGTACTTC. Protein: CASGSGDSPRRDEQYF.

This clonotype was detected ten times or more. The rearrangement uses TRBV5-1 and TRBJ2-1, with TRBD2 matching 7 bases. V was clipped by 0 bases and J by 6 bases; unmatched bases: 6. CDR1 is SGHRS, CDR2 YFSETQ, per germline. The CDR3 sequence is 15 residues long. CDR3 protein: CASSLVSGPFNEQFF. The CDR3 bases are TGCGCCAGCAGCTTGGTTAGCGGGCCTTTCAATGAGCAGTTCTTC.

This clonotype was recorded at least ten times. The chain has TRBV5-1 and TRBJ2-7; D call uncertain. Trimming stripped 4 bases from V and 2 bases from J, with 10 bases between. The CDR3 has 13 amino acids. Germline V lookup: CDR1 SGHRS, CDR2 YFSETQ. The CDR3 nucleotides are TGCGCCAGCAGCACAGACTTTGCCTACGAGCAGTACTTC. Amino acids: CASSTDFAYEQYF.

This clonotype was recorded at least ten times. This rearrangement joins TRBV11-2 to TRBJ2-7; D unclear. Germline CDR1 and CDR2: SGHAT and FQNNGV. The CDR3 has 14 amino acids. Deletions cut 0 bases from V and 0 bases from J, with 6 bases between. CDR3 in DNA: TGTGCCAGCAGCTTAGAAGCAGTCTCCTACGAGCAGTACTTC. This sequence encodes CASSLEAVSYEQYF.

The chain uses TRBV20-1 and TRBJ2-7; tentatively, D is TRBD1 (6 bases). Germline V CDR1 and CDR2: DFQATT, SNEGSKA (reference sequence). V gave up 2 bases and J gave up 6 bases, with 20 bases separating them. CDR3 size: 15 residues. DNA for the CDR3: TGCAGTGCTAGAAAAGGGGGACCTCTATTTTCCGAGCAGTACTTC. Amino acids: CSARKGGPLFSEQYF.

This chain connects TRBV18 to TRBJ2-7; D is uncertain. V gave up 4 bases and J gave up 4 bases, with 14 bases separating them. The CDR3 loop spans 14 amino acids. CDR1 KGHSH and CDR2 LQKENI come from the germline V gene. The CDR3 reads CASSQGKGAYEQYF. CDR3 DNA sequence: TGTGCCAGCTCACAGGGTAAGGGTGCTTACGAGCAGTACTTC. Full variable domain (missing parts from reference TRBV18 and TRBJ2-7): NAGVMQNPRHLVRRRGQEARLRCSPMKGHSHVYWYRQLPEEGLKFMVYLQKENIIDESGMPKERFSAEFPKEGPSILRIQQVVRGDSAAYFCASSQGKGAYEQYFGPGTRLTVT.

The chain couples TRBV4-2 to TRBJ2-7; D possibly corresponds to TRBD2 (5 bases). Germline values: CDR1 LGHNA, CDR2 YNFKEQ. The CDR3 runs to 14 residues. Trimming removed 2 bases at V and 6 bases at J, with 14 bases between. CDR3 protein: CASSQTSSGVEQYF. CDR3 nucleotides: TGTGCCAGCAGCCAAACTAGTAGTGGAGTCGAGCAGTACTTC.